The source of this T cell receptor (beta chain) is a study of blood T cell repertoires in COVID-19. About the research overall: Spain, Italy and the United States supplied samples that represented acute and convalescent COVID-19. PBMCs, B-cell-depleted T cells, or T cells provided the cDNA or gDNA that made up the material.

This clone appeared a single time. Authors' analysis steps: Researchers report that nucleated cell counts were estimated from reference gene primer amplification. Profiled with immunoSEQ multiplex PCR; TCRdb holds only in-frame clones, not every one. Clone size and the V and J calls come from that table; the DNA yielded D and trimming. The sample carries about 33,000 clones, around 90% recorded once. The receptor was isolated from a human donor in a cohort sampled during active COVID-19. Sequenced input: peripheral blood.

The DNA of the CDR3 is TGTGCCAGCAGGAGGGGGCGAGAGACCCAGTACTTC. Its translation is CASRRGRETQYF. V usage is TRBV6-5 and J usage is TRBJ2-5; 7 bases map to TRBD1. From germline, CDR1 is MNHEY and CDR2 SVGAGI. This CDR3 is built from 12 residues. After removal of 6 bases from V and 4 bases from J, the junction contained 2 bases not matched to a gene.